Included here is one TCR beta chain sequence, with context. This clone was counted ten times or more. Its cognate antigen has yet to be identified. Read coverage stops 3 residues before the CDR3 terminus; the germline J gene supplies the remainder. Via the germline V gene (reference sequence), CDR1 is DFQATT and CDR2 SNEGSKA. The germline ends are 9 bases apart after V is trimmed by 0 bases and J by 7 bases. Including the terminal cysteine and phenylalanine, the CDR3 comprises 12 residues. The DNA has 27 bases, all within the CDR3, and is read from base 1. Predominantly Caucasian heritage was noted among both the CVID patients and the healthy controls. From each donor, about 4.5 to 9 ml of heparinized peripheral whole blood was collected. Genomic DNA from adults with common variable immune deficiency (CVID) and from healthy adult controls was used for sequencing of TCRbeta CDR3 repertoires. The control group was made up of approximately 22 healthy adult volunteers (approximately 10 male and 12 female) whose ages ranged from about 23 to 66 years, with a mean age of roughly 33. Diluted blood was subjected to density centrifugation over Hypaque 1077 or Ficoll-Paque for isolation of peripheral blood mononuclear cells. Genomic DNA was obtained from unsorted mononuclear cells through either Qiagen column purification or a centrifugation-based method.

Equivalent amounts of genomic DNA from CVID and control samples were used as sequencing input. For every sample, a 60 bp segment covering the rearranged TCRbeta CDR3 region was amplified and then sequenced. The immunoSEQ assay, a bias-corrected multiplex PCR combined with high-throughput sequencing, was used to amplify TCRbeta. Concerning the study's data processing: Every unique nucleotide sequence counted as a clone and was annotated with V, D and J genes, copy number and frequency. Sequences were labeled productive if in frame, and non-productive if out of frame or containing stop codons. As previously described, clonality was computed from Shannon's entropy. The predicted amino acid sequences of productive clones were used to derive mean CDR3 Kyte-Doolittle hydropathy. The R hclust function was used to hierarchically cluster scaled V gene usage with Manhattan distance and complete linkage. Sharing of clones by CDR3 amino acid sequence was evaluated by resampling 12 repertoires per group over 100 rounds. The repertoires were searched for 70 published EBV-specific TCRbeta sequences and 200 to 300 published CMV-specific TCRbeta sequences. A couple of CVID samples that yielded fewer than 10,000 sequences were excluded from the analysis, so around 40 CVID repertoires were retained. This immuneACCESS table, as held by TCRdb, lists in-frame sequences with V and J called but not all clones. Of the missing ones, under half trace to an unresolved V gene in checked studies; the others have no known cause. For V, J and clone size, that table is used; D and trimming come from the DNA. In this sample, tens of thousands of clones appear, none counted once only. The ten top clones hold just over 2% of the sample.

The sample comes from a study of T cell clonality in common variable immunodeficiency (dated by TCRdb to between 2014 and 2017). Broad study findings and their caveats: Compared with healthy controls, CVID subjects showed increased TCRbeta clonality (t-test p = 0.018), a feature most characteristic of about a third of subjects. Differences among patients in the CVID cohort limited the correlations between repertoire features and clinical complications. CVID subjects shared fewer TCRbeta clones with each other than healthy controls did (p < 0.0001). Fewer deletions and N-nucleotide insertions were reportedly observed in CVID TCRbeta sequences, and highly modified clones with 13 or more V deletions were reportedly absent from CVID TCRbeta sequences. The authors noted that sequencing repertoires of T cell subpopulations would be needed to clarify what caused the increased clonality in CVID. Although equal DNA input was used, an average of approximately 74,000 unique sequences per sample was obtained for controls, compared with approximately 30,000 for CVID samples.

Input material: peripheral blood mononuclear cells. This TCR derives from a person between 18 and 75 years old in good health. Recombination joined TRBV20-1 with TRBJ1-1; the D segment cannot be called with confidence. The CDR3 reads CSAREGFGEAFF. Incomplete CDR3 DNA: TGCAGTGCTAGAGAAGGGTTCGGTGAA.